This T cell receptor (beta chain) was identified in a study of shared clonotypes between healthy human individuals. Study-wide results and caveats: Non-shared clonotypes showed lower generation probabilities than clonotypes common to all four donors. Depth was large, yet rarefaction showed that sorted-subset sequencing was incomplete.

Once extracted for a subset, genomic DNA was divided evenly among several immunoSEQ plates. Original data processing: Junction-only sequences produced by ImmunoSEQ had no quality scores, so filtering differed. The table came from immunoSEQ multiplex PCR; TCRdb's copy has only in-frame clones and leaves some out. V and J calls and clone size are those listed in that table; D and trimming were worked out from the DNA. The sample yields about 1.5 million clones, about 98% seen once. To note about this clone: Its antigen is not known.

CDR1 and CDR2 from the germline V gene are SGHAT and FQNNGV. The ends were cut back, 3 bases at V and 5 bases at J, with 10 bases in the middle. The CDR3 covers 13 residues. Sequenced material: naive CD4+ T cells sorted from blood. The subset denotes: CD45RA+ positively selected. The sequence was collected from a man in his thirties or forties in good health. This chain uses TRBV11-2 with TRBJ2-5, with a weak D call TRBD1 (6 bases). CDR3 sequence (DNA): TGTGCCAGCAGCTTCGGAAGGGGGGAGACCCAGTACTTC. Encoded protein: CASSFGRGETQYF.